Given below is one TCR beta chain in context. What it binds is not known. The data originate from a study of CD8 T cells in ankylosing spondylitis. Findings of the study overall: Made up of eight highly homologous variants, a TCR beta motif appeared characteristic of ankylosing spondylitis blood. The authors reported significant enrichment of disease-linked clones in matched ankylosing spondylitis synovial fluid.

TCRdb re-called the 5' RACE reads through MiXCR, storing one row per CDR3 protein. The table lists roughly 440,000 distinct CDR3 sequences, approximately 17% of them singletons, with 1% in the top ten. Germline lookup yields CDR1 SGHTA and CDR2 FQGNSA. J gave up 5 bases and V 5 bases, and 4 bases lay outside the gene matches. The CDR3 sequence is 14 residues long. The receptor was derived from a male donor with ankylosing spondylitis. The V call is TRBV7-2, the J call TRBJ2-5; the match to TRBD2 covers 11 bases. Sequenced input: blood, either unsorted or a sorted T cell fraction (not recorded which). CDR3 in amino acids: CASSRSGREETQYF. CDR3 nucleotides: TGTGCCAGCAGCCGTAGCGGGAGGGAGGAGACCCAGTACTTC.